This T cell receptor (beta chain) was captured in a study of radiation and T cells in renal cell carcinoma. Time point reported: blood 2 weeks post-SBRT. This sample's treatment: 15 Gy SBRT to primary tumor, nephrectomy 4 weeks later. Radiation-treated patients gave blood at baseline, week 2 and week 4. The patient's renal cell carcinoma had clear cell pathology. Points on this clone: Its matching antigen is unknown.

Whole-study findings and limits: In blood, top tumor clones expanded by 2 weeks, shrinking by 4.

Profiled with immunoSEQ multiplex PCR; TCRdb holds only in-frame clones, not every one. The sample has about 120,000 clones; 75% to 85% are singletons. This CDR3 is built from 16 residues. V lost 2 bases and J 6 bases, leaving 21 bases between the germline ends. The germline V gene encodes CDR1 SGHDT and CDR2 YYEEEE. The chain carries TRBV5-6 and TRBJ2-7; weak D call: TRBD1 (5 bases). The sequence derives from a woman aged 55-70 years with renal cell carcinoma. The input for sequencing was blood, taken from a patient whose treatment included radiotherapy and nephrectomy. The CDR3 loop reads CASSFRNQGSLSEQYF. CDR3 bases: TGTGCCAGCAGCTTCAGAAACCAGGGTAGCCTTAGCGAGCAGTACTTC. Full variable domain (remainder filled in from reference TRBV5-6 and TRBJ2-7): DAGVTQSPTHLIKTRGQQVTLRCSPKSGHDTVSWYQQALGQGPQFIFQYYEEEERQRGNFPDRFSGHQFPNYSSELNVNALLLGDSALYLCASSFRNQGSLSEQYFGPGTRLTVT.